The clone carrying this T cell receptor (beta chain) was counted ten times or more. The sample originates from a study of T cells in Graves' hyperthyroidism and ophthalmopathy. The CDR3 regions of TCR beta were amplified from RNA transcripts. The TCR CDR3 first-round RT-PCR relied on the HTBI primer set. Using its own MiXCR run on the multiplex PCR reads, TCRdb lists one record per CDR3 protein. Of 600,000 to 700,000 distinct CDR3 sequences listed, around 15% were seen once; the top ten hold approximately 4.3%. CDR1 MNHEY and CDR2 SVGAGI come from the germline V gene. The CDR3 loop spans 15 amino acids. Trimming pared 0 bases from V and 7 bases from J, leaving 15 bases between.

Sample: blood. This TCR derives from a woman aged 40 to 50 with Graves' ophthalmopathy. The gene calls are TRBV6-5 and TRBJ1-2; D remains unclear. CDR3 nucleotide sequence: TGTGCCAGCAGTTACTCAGTCCTCGAGTCTCCTGGCTACACCTTC. Encoded protein: CASSYSVLESPGYTF.